This TCR beta chain is drawn from a study of T cell clonality in common variable immunodeficiency. Study-wide results and caveats: CVID patient heterogeneity limited repertoire-clinical complication correlations.

Only a few counts were recorded for this clone. Its antigen is not identified. Coverage ceases 3 residues before the CDR3 finishes, and the germline J gene fills in the end. Germline V CDR1 and CDR2: DFQATT, SNEGSKA (reference sequence). V was clipped by 6 bases and J by 5 bases; unmatched bases: 15. The CDR3 contains 17 residues. The assay was immunoSEQ multiplex PCR, and TCRdb's table has in-frame clones only and misses some. This repertoire holds roughly 42,000 clones, and none appear only once. The sequence was collected from a person aged 18-70 years in good health. Sequencing was performed on peripheral blood mononuclear cells. The chain combines TRBV20-1 with TRBJ2-7, with TRBD2 matching 14 bases. Incomplete CDR3 DNA: TGCAGTGCGTACGGGACTAGCGGGAGCTTGGGTCGGGACGAG. Translating it yields CSAYGTSGSLGRDE. The whole CDR3 protein is CSAYGTSGSLGRDEQYF.